Below, 14 T cell receptor beta chains from the same sample are listed, as sequenced in a study of preoperative IRX-2 immunotherapy in early breast cancer. Specified treatment: preoperative locoregional IRX-2 cytokine immunotherapy. Method: immunoSEQ multiplex PCR; TCRdb's copy keeps in-frame clones and lacks some. Among tens of thousands of clones listed, about four fifths were seen once. Sequences were derived from lymph node tissue, sampled after IRX-2 immunotherapy. The receptor source for this set is a human donor with breast cancer.

This clone has a single count. The chain combines TRBV18 with TRBJ1-1; D uncertain. Germline V gene sequence: CDR1 KGHSH, CDR2 LQKENI. The CDR3 totals 14 residues. Trimming left V 3 bases short and J 5 bases short, with 13 bases between. DNA of the CDR3: TGTGCCAGCTCACCTCAACGGGCGGATACTGAAGCTTTCTTT. Translation gives CASSPQRADTEAFF.

V is TRBV14 and J is TRBJ2-7; TRBD2 agrees at 10 bases. Losses at the gene ends were 7 bases for V and 3 bases for J; bases not matched to a gene: 6. CDR3 size: 14 residues. Germline V gene data show CDR1 as SGHDN and CDR2 as FVKESK. DNA of the CDR3: TGTGCCAGCAACATAGCGGGGGGAGACTACGAGCAGTACTTC. Its protein product is CASNIAGGDYEQYF.

This clone was counted a single time. The J gene is TRBJ2-7, the V gene TRBV30, with D uncertain. CDR3 length: 13 residues. Trimming took 0 bases from V and 3 from J, leaving 9 bases between them. CDR1 and CDR2 from the germline V gene are GTSNPN and SVGIG (reference sequence). CDR3 nucleotides: TGTGCCTGGAGTGTACTTGTGGGCTACGAGCAGTACTTC. Translated: CAWSVLVGYEQYF.

The chain recombines TRBV28 with TRBJ1-5; D is ambiguous. V lost 6 bases and J lost 1, with 4 bases in between. The CDR3 runs to 12 residues. Germline loops: CDR1 MDHEN, CDR2 SYDVKM. The CDR3: CASRSSNQPQHF. Written as DNA, the CDR3 is TGTGCCAGCAGGTCAAGCAATCAGCCCCAGCATTTT.

The chain recombines TRBV6-8 with TRBJ2-3; D unresolved. This CDR3 contains 13 residues. Germline CDR1 and CDR2: MNHGY and SAAAGT. Trimming shortened V by 2 bases and J by 9 bases, and 12 bases separated the two germline ends. Written as DNA, the CDR3 is TGTGCCAGCAGTTACCCCCCCTCGTTGACGCAGTATTTT. Translated, it gives CASSYPPSLTQYF.

In regard to this clone: The DNA includes a base that is either unread or ambiguous, and X takes the place of its residue. V gene TRBV18 combines with J gene TRBJ1-2, with 7 bases that match TRBD1. V lost 4 bases and J lost 6; bases outside the gene matches: 14. This CDR3 contains 16 residues. The germline V gene has CDR1 KGHSH and CDR2 LQKENI. CDR3 sequence (DNA): TGTGCCAGCTCACARGACGGGACAGCAGTGCGAAATGGCTACACCTTC. Translated, it gives CASSXDGTAVRNGYTF. The full CDR3 is CASSQDGTAVRNGYTF.

This chain uses TRBV18 with TRBJ1-5, with D perhaps TRBD1 (5 bases). V shed 0 bases and J shed 2 bases, with 8 bases lying between them. This CDR3 is built from 15 residues. Germline V gene lookup returns CDR1 KGHSH and CDR2 LQKENI. CDR3 in DNA: TGTGCCAGCTCACCACCGGGGGGACGCAATCAGCCCCAGCATTTT. Encoded protein: CASSPPGGRNQPQHF.

The CDR3 DNA follows: TGTGCCAGTTCAAGACAGGGACCCACCTACGAGCAGTACTTC. Protein: CASSRQGPTYEQYF. The rearrangement joins TRBV19 to TRBJ2-7, with 7 bases identical to TRBD1. From germline, CDR1 is LNHDA and CDR2 SQIVND (reference sequence). The CDR3 has 14 residues. The junction had 9 bases not matched to a gene; V was cut back by 8 bases and J by 2 bases.

The CDR3 region is CASSTLGGAGELFF. CDR3 DNA sequence: TGTGCCAGCAGCACTTTGGGGGGAGCAGGGGAGCTGTTTTTT. The chain joins TRBV11-3 to TRBJ2-2; tentatively, D is TRBD2 (6 bases). This CDR3 is 14 amino acids long. V was pared by 5 bases and J by 8 bases, with 15 bases between. Germline loops: CDR1 SGHNT, CDR2 YENEEA.

This chain uses TRBV6-8 with TRBJ2-7; 7 nucleotides match TRBD1. Germline CDR1 and CDR2: MNHGY and SAAAGT. The length of the CDR3 is 19 residues. J was trimmed by 7 bases and V by 6 bases; bases with no gene match: 27. This CDR3 reads CASSSDPPSGTAQIREQYF. The CDR3 nucleotides read TGTGCCAGCAGCTCCGACCCACCCTCCGGGACAGCTCAAATTCGGGAGCAGTACTTC.

This clone is termed medium-sized. This chain links TRBV11-3 with TRBJ1-1, with a possible D match to TRBD1 (6 bases). Trimming cost V 5 bases and J 5 bases, with 18 bases left between them. Germline CDR1 and CDR2: SGHNT and YENEEA. The CDR3 runs 15 residues. The CDR3: CASSPEPGAWTEAFF. The DNA for the CDR3 is TGTGCCAGCAGCCCCGAGCCGGGGGCTTGGACTGAAGCTTTCTTT.

The gene calls are TRBV11-3 and TRBJ2-3, with TRBD2 identical over 11 bases. The length of the CDR3 is 17 residues. V dropped 2 bases and J dropped 1; count of bases not matched to a gene: 5. Germline CDR1 SGHNT, CDR2 YENEEA. CDR3 sequence reads: CASSLYASGGRTDTQYF. CDR3 coding DNA: TGTGCCAGCAGCTTATACGCTAGCGGGGGGCGCACAGATACGCAGTATTTT.

The chain couples TRBV5-1 to TRBJ1-2; 12 bases are a match to TRBD1. Germline CDR1 and CDR2: SGHRS and YFSETQ. The CDR3 is 17 amino acids. Trimming took 6 bases from V and 5 from J; bases not matched to a gene: 14. Here the CDR3 reads CASNWGKGTGGIYGYTF. Written as DNA, the CDR3 is TGCGCCAGCAACTGGGGTAAAGGGACAGGGGGCATATATGGCTACACCTTC.

The chain joins TRBV14 to TRBJ1-1; D remains ambiguous. CDR3 length equals 15 residues. V lost 5 bases and J 2 bases, leaving 15 bases between the germline ends. Germline lookup yields CDR1 SGHDN and CDR2 FVKESK. The DNA of the CDR3 is TGTGCCAGCAGCAGCCTCGGGGAAGGTAACACTGAAGCTTTCTTT. Its translation: CASSSLGEGNTEAFF.